The 20 T cell receptor beta chains listed next were all sequenced from one sample in a study of blood T cell repertoires in COVID-19. Profiled with immunoSEQ multiplex PCR; TCRdb holds only in-frame clones, not every one. The sample lists approximately 460,000 clones, 89% occurring once. The specimen sequenced was peripheral blood. The receptors shown here come from a man aged 18 to 29 with COVID-19, enrolled during active disease.

J is TRBJ2-2 and V is TRBV11-2, with 9 bases that match TRBD1. The CDR3 consists of 15 residues. CDR1 and CDR2 from the germline V gene are SGHAT and FQNNGV. V dropped 5 bases and J dropped 1; count of bases not matched to a gene: 2. CDR3 in amino acids: CASSRTGVNTGELFF. CDR3 nucleotide sequence: TGTGCCAGCAGCCGGACAGGGGTGAACACCGGGGAGCTGTTTTTT.

This sequence joins TRBV4-2 and TRBJ2-1, with 13 bases that match TRBD2. Trimming removed 4 bases from V and 6 bases from J; junction bases left unmatched: 3. The CDR3 spans 15 residues. Germline V CDR1 and CDR2: LGHNA, YNFKEQ. CDR3 in DNA: TGTGCCAGCAGCCCACGGACTAGCGGGGGCAATGAGCAGTTCTTC. Encoded protein: CASSPRTSGGNEQFF.

The gene calls are TRBV7-9 and TRBJ1-3, with TRBD1 as a possible D gene (5 bases). From germline, CDR1 is SEHNR and CDR2 FQNEAQ (reference sequence). This CDR3 is 15 amino acids long. Trimming left V 6 bases short and J 3 bases short, with 15 bases between. The CDR3 loop is CASSSGLGGGNTIYF. The CDR3 coding sequence is TGTGCCAGCAGTTCCGGACTCGGGGGTGGAAACACCATATATTTT.

A few counts support this clone. The chain carries TRBV12-3 or TRBV12-4 and TRBJ2-7, with 10 bases lining up with TRBD2. After removal of 6 bases from V and 4 bases from J, the junction contained 3 bases not matched to a gene. CDR3 length: 13 residues. The CDR3 sequence is CASRETSGYEQYF. CDR3 DNA sequence: TGTGCCAGCAGAGAGACTAGCGGGTACGAGCAGTACTTC.

V usage is TRBV6-1 and J usage is TRBJ1-6; D perhaps matches TRBD1 (6 bases). V gave up 3 bases and J gave up 10 bases, with 13 bases separating them. CDR1 is MNHNS, CDR2 SASEGT, per germline. The CDR3 totals 14 residues. The chain's CDR3 is CASSDQGRDSPLHF. The DNA for the CDR3 is TGTGCCAGCAGTGACCAGGGGAGGGACTCACCCCTCCACTTT.

This chain connects TRBV5-1 to TRBJ2-1, with 7 bases that match TRBD1. From germline, CDR1 is SGHRS and CDR2 YFSETQ. The ends lost 4 bases at V and 8 bases at J; junction bases unmatched: 9. The CDR3 has 14 amino acids. The DNA of the CDR3 is TGCGCCAGCAGCCCAGACACAGGGGCTCATGAGCAGTTCTTC. Translated: CASSPDTGAHEQFF. Complete variable domain (other parts from reference TRBV5-1 and TRBJ2-1): KAGVTQTPRYLIKTRGQQVTLSCSPISGHRSVSWYQQTPGQGLQFLFEYFSETQRNKGNFPGRFSGRQFSNSRSEMNVSTLELGDSALYLCASSPDTGAHEQFFGPGTRLTVL.

The V gene is TRBV9, the J gene TRBJ2-1; TRBD2 aligns across 7 bases. This CDR3 contains 16 residues. The germline V gene has CDR1 SGDLS and CDR2 YYNGEE. V dropped 3 bases and J dropped 6; count of bases not matched to a gene: 12. CDR3 loop: CASSAPAGDRFNEQFF. For the CDR3, the DNA is TGTGCCAGCAGCGCCCCCGCGGGAGACCGCTTCAATGAGCAGTTCTTC.

J is TRBJ1-4 and V is TRBV2, with D possibly being TRBD1 (5 bases). V was shortened by 6 bases and J by 11 bases, with 22 bases between the two germline ends. The CDR3 extends over 15 amino acids. Germline CDR1 SNHLY, CDR2 FYNNEI. The CDR3 protein is CASSSKDAAGGKLFF. As DNA, the CDR3 is TGTGCCAGCAGCTCTAAGGACGCGGCCGGGGGGAAACTGTTTTTT.

V is TRBV6-5 and J is TRBJ2-5; maybe TRBD2 (6 bases). This CDR3 has 14 amino acids. V was trimmed by 0 bases and J by 5 bases, leaving 10 bases between them. Germline V gives CDR1 MNHEY, CDR2 SVGAGI. CDR3: CASSYSTSEETQYF. The CDR3 DNA reads as TGTGCCAGCAGTTACTCGACTAGTGAGGAGACCCAGTACTTC.

As regards this clone: A junction end diverges from the germline sequence, so it may reflect a read error. This sequence joins TRBV5-5 and TRBJ1-1; TRBD1 matches 9 bases. In germline, CDR1 is SGHKS, CDR2 YYEKEE (reference sequence). The length of the CDR3 is 13 residues. CDR3 loop: CASSLGDRAWIVF. CDR3 in DNA: TGTGCCAGCAGCTTGGGGGACAGGGCGTGGATAGTCTTT. Filled out from reference TRBV5-5 and TRBJ1-1, the complete variable domain reads DAGVTQSPTHLIKTRGQQVTLRCSPISGHKSVSWYQQVLGQGPQFIFQYYEKEERGRGNFPDRFSARQFPNYSSELNVNALLLGDSALYLCASSLGDRAWIVFGQGTRLTVV.

This chain uses TRBV5-5 with TRBJ2-1, with D perhaps given as TRBD1 or TRBD2 (10 bases each). Trimming pared 4 bases from V and 8 bases from J, leaving 28 bases between. This CDR3 spans 18 amino acids. The germline CDR1 and CDR2 sequences are SGHKS and YYEKEE (reference sequence). The CDR3 protein is CASSLRDRGASGSYEQFF. CDR3 DNA sequence: TGTGCCAGCAGCCTTAGGGACAGGGGAGCTAGCGGGAGCTATGAGCAGTTCTTC. Drawing the rest from reference TRBV5-5 and TRBJ2-1, the complete variable domain is DAGVTQSPTHLIKTRGQQVTLRCSPISGHKSVSWYQQVLGQGPQFIFQYYEKEERGRGNFPDRFSARQFPNYSSELNVNALLLGDSALYLCASSLRDRGASGSYEQFFGPGTRLTVL.

The chain combines TRBV29-1 with TRBJ2-1; tentative D call: TRBD2 (7 bases). The germline V gene encodes CDR1 SQVTM and CDR2 ANQGSEA. V lost 3 bases, J lost 2 bases, and 14 bases lay in between. The CDR3 has 15 residues. The CDR3 bases are TGCAGCGTTGATCGAAGGGGGGGGCCCTACAATGAGCAGTTCTTC. Encoded protein: CSVDRRGGPYNEQFF.

The chain has TRBV27 and TRBJ2-1, with 7 positions matching TRBD1. The ends lost 6 bases at V and 6 bases at J; junction bases unmatched: 17. Looked up from germline, CDR1 is MNHEY and CDR2 is SMNVEV (reference sequence). There are 17 residues in the CDR3. The CDR3 here is CASSTSGGWRHTNEQFF. The DNA of the CDR3 is TGTGCCAGCAGCACCTCAGGGGGATGGCGGCACACCAATGAGCAGTTCTTC.

The CDR3 loop reads CATRPSGGGEAGELFF. The CDR3 bases are TGTGCCACCAGACCTTCGGGAGGGGGCGAGGCCGGGGAGCTGTTTTTT. This chain links TRBV24-1 with TRBJ2-2; D is perhaps TRBD2 (8 bases). Looked up from germline, CDR1 is KGHDR and CDR2 is SFDVKD. This CDR3 has 16 amino acids. V lost 7 bases, J lost 6 bases, and 20 bases lay in between.

The V and J genes are TRBV5-1 and TRBJ2-1; TRBD1 agrees at 9 bases. The CDR3 contains 13 residues. J gave up 9 bases and V 4 bases, and 5 bases lay outside the gene matches. Germline V gene data show CDR1 as SGHRS and CDR2 as YFSETQ. CDR3 protein: CASSSPGQGEQFF. For the CDR3, the DNA is TGCGCCAGCAGCAGCCCGGGACAGGGTGAGCAGTTCTTC.

This chain connects TRBV12-5 to TRBJ2-7, with D unresolved. V was trimmed by 2 bases and J by 2 bases, leaving 4 bases between them. This CDR3 comprises 12 residues. Germline V CDR1 and CDR2: LGHNT, FRNRAP. This chain's CDR3 is CASGLITYEQYF. CDR3 sequence (DNA): TGTGCTAGTGGTTTGATCACCTACGAGCAGTACTTC. The full variable domain, its missing parts supplied by reference TRBV12-5 and TRBJ2-7, is DARVTQTPRHKVTEMGQEVTMRCQPILGHNTVFWYRQTMMQGLELLAYFRNRAPLDDSGMPKDRFSAEMPDATLATLKIQPSEPRDSAVYFCASGLITYEQYFGPGTRLTVT.

This clone was seen a single time. The genes are TRBV19 and TRBJ1-5; D unclear. The V gene lost 5 bases and the J gene lost 3 bases, with 11 bases spanning the gap. CDR3 length equals 14 residues. Germline values: CDR1 LNHDA, CDR2 SQIVND (reference sequence). The CDR3 DNA sequence: TGTGCCAGTAGTGAGGGTATGAACAATCAGCCCCAGCATTTT. The encoded protein is CASSEGMNNQPQHF.

This chain joins TRBV19 and TRBJ2-7; D may be TRBD1 (6 bases). The V end lost 5 bases, the J end lost 3 bases, and 17 bases lay between the germline ends. CDR3 length equals 15 residues. Germline CDR1 LNHDA, CDR2 SQIVND (reference sequence). The CDR3 region has the DNA TGTGCCAGTAGTGATCACAGGGTAATGAGCTACGAGCAGTACTTC. It codes for CASSDHRVMSYEQYF. The full variable domain, rest sourced from reference TRBV19 and TRBJ2-7, is DGGITQSPKYLFRKEGQNVTLSCEQNLNHDAMYWYRQDPGQGLRLIYYSQIVNDFQKGDIAEGYSVSREKKESFPLTVTSAQKNPTAFYLCASSDHRVMSYEQYFGPGTRLTVT.

The chain links TRBV7-9 to TRBJ2-7; perhaps TRBD2 as D (5 bases). The CDR3 is made up of 13 amino acids. Trimming stripped 1 base from V and 7 bases from J, with 11 bases between. CDR1 is SEHNR, CDR2 FQNEAQ, per germline (reference sequence). This CDR3 reads CASSLESPGEQYF. CDR3 nucleotide sequence: TGTGCCAGCAGCTTAGAGTCACCGGGGGAGCAGTACTTC.

The V gene is TRBV18, the J gene TRBJ2-1, with D possibly TRBD2 on 5 matching bases. CDR1 and CDR2 (germline): KGHSH, LQKENI. V dropped 0 bases and J dropped 4 bases, with 10 bases sitting between them. The length of the CDR3 is 15 residues. CDR3 protein: CASSPPPTGYNEQFF. CDR3 bases: TGTGCCAGCTCACCACCCCCGACGGGGTACAATGAGCAGTTCTTC.